This T cell receptor beta chain was identified in a study of T cell repertoires in cytomegalovirus infection. At the level of the study: Both recently identified HLA-C-restricted and well-studied HLA-B-restricted CMV epitopes were used in the study. Public TCR beta signatures were indicative of both CMV infection and a matching HLA type. Findings and caveats of the study: Carriers of CMV and the relevant HLA type were discriminated by public TCR beta frequency. In two of eight donors, the top clonotype was HLA-C-restricted CMV-specific.

TCRdb fed the reads into MiXCR, producing one record per CDR3 protein. This table has about 890,000 distinct CDR3 sequences, less than 35% appearing once. Germline V gives CDR1 SGHTS, CDR2 YDEGEE. CDR3 length: 15 amino acids. About this clonotype itself: No antigen is known for it. This may be a read error, as it is one base from a much larger clone.

This chain links TRBV5-8 with TRBJ2-3, with D perhaps matching TRBD2 (6 bases). The TCR was taken from a human donor in good health (CMV status not recorded). Some clones in this sample may be carry-over from other donors' samples. Here the sequenced sample was cultured CD8+ T cells from PBMCs, taken from culture after CMV antigen stimulation. CDR3: CVSSLEGFSTDTQYF. The CDR3 DNA sequence: TGTGTCAGCAGCTTGGAGGGGTTTAGCACAGATACGCAGTATTTT.